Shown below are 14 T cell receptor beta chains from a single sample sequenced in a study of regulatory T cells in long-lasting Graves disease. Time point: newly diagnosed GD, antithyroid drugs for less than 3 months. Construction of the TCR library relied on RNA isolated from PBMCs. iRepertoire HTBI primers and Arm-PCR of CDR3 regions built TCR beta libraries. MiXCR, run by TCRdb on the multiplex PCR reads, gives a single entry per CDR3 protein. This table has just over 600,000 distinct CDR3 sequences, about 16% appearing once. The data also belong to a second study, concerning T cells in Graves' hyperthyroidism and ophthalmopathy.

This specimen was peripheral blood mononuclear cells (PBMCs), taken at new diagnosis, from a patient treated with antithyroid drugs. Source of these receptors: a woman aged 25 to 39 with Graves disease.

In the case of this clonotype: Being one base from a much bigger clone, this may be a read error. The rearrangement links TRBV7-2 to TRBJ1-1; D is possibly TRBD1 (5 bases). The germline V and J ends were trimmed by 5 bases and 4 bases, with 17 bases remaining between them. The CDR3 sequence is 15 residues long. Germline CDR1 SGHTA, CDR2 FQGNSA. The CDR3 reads CASSLLGAGSTEAFF. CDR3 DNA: TGTGCCAGCAGCCTTTTAGGGGCCGGGAGCACTGAAGCTTTCTTT. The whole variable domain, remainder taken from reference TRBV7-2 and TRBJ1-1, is GAGVSQSPSNKVTEKGKDVELRCDPISGHTALYWYRQSLGQGLEFLIYFQGNSAPDKSGLPSDRFSAERTGGSVSTLTIQRTQQEDSAVYLCASSLLGAGSTEAFFGQGTRLTVV.

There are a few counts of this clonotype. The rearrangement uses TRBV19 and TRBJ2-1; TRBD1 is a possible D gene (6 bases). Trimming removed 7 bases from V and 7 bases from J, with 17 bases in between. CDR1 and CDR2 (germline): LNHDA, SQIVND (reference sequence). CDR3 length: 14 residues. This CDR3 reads CASTPDSHLNEQFF. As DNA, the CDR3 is TGTGCCAGTACCCCGGACAGCCATTTAAATGAGCAGTTCTTC.

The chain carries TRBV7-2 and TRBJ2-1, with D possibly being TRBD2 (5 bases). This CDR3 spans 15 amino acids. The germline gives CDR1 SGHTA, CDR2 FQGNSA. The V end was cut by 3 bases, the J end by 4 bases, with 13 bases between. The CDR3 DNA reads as TGTGCCAGCAGCTTTTCTGGACTGATTTACAATGAGCAGTTCTTC. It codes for CASSFSGLIYNEQFF.

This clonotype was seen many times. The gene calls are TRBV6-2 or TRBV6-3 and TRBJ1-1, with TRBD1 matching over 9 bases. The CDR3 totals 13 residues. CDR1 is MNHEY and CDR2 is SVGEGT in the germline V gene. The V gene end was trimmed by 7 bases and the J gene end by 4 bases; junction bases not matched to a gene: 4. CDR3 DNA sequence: TGTGCCAGCACCCGGGGACAGGGCACTGAAGCTTTCTTT. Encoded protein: CASTRGQGTEAFF.

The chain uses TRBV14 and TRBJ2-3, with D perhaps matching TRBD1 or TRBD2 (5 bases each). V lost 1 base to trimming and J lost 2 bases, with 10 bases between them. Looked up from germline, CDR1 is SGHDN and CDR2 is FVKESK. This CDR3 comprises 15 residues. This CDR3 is CASSQVGGPTDTQYF. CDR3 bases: TGTGCCAGCAGCCAAGTTGGGGGTCCCACAGATACGCAGTATTTT.

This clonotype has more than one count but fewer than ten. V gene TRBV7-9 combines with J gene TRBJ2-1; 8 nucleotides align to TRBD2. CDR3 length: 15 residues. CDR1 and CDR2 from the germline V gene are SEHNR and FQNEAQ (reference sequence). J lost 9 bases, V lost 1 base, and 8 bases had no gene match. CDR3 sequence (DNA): TGTGCCAGCAGCTTAGATTGGCAGCGGGAGAGTGAGCAGTTCTTC. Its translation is CASSLDWQRESEQFF.

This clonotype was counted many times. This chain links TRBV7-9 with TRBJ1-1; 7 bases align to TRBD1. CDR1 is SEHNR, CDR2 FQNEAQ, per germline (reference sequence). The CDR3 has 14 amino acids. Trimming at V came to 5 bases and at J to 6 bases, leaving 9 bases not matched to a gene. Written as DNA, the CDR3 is TGTGCCAGCAGCCCCCGGTTCCAGGGGGCTGAAGCTTTCTTT. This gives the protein CASSPRFQGAEAFF.

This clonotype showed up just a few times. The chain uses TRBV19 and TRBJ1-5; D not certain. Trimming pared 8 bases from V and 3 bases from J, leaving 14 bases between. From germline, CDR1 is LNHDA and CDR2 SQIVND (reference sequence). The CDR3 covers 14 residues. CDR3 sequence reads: CASRLVYDNQPQHF. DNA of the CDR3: TGTGCCAGTCGCCTCGTTTATGACAATCAGCCCCAGCATTTT. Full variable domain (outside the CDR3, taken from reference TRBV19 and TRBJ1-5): DGGITQSPKYLFRKEGQNVTLSCEQNLNHDAMYWYRQDPGQGLRLIYYSQIVNDFQKGDIAEGYSVSREKKESFPLTVTSAQKNPTAFYLCASRLVYDNQPQHFGDGTRLSIL.

The CDR3: CASSPSRLAGTDTDTQYF. The CDR3 DNA follows: TGTGCCAGCAGCCCCTCCAGATTAGCGGGAACCGACACAGATACGCAGTATTTT. The chain recombines TRBV14 with TRBJ2-3, with TRBD2 matching 8 bases. The V gene's germline CDR1 is SGHDN and CDR2 FVKESK. This CDR3 has 18 amino acids. With V trimmed by 4 bases and J by 2 bases, 14 bases remained unmatched.

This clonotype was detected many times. CDR3: CASSLAAGSNQPQHF. The CDR3 DNA is TGTGCCAGCAGCTTAGCAGCAGGGAGCAATCAGCCCCAGCATTTT. The chain recombines TRBV7-6 with TRBJ1-5; a possible D gene is TRBD1 (5 bases). There are 15 residues in the CDR3. Germline values: CDR1 SGHVS, CDR2 FNYEAQ. V lost 0 bases, J lost 1 base, and 7 bases lay in between. Filled out from reference TRBV7-6 and TRBJ1-5, the complete variable domain reads GAGVSQSPRYKVTKRGQDVALRCDPISGHVSLYWYRQALGQGPEFLTYFNYEAQQDKSGLPNDRFSAERPEGSISTLTIQRTEQRDSAMYRCASSLAAGSNQPQHFGDGTRLSIL.

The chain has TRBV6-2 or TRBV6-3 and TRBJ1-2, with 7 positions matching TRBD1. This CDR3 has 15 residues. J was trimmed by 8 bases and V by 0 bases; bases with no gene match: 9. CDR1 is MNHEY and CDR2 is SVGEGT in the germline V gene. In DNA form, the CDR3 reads TGTGCCAGCAGTTACTCCCCCCCAGGGGGTGGCGGCTACACCTTC. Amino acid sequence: CASSYSPPGGGGYTF.

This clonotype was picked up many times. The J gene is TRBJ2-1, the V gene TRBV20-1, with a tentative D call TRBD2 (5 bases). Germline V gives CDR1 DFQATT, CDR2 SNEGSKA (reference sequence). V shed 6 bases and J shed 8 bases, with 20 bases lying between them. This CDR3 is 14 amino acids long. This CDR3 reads CSARGPETVDEQFF. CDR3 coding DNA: TGCAGTGCCCGAGGGCCGGAGACGGTGGATGAGCAGTTCTTC.

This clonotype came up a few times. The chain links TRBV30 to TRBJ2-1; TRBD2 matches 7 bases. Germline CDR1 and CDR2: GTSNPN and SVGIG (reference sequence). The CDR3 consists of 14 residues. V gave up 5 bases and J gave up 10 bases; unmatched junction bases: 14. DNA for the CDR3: TGTGCCTGGGGGATGACTAGCTTGATTGGCGAGCAGTTCTTC. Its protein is CAWGMTSLIGEQFF. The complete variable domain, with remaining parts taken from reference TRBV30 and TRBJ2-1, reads SQTIHQWPATLVQPVGSPLSLECTVEGTSNPNLYWYRQAAGRGLQLLFYSVGIGQISSEVPQNLSASRPQDRQFILSSKKLLLSDSGFYLCAWGMTSLIGEQFFGPGTRLTVL.

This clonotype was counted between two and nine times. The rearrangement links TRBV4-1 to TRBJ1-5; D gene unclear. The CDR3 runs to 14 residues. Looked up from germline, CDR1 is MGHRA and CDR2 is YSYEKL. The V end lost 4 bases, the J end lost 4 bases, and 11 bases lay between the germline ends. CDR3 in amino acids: CASSPGLRNQPQHF. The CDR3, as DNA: TGCGCCAGCAGCCCCGGACTCAGGAATCAGCCCCAGCATTTT.